This TCR beta chain was sequenced during a study of molecular identifiers for immune sequencing clone quantification. Each library that profiled naive CD8 cells came from roughly 18,000 to 920,000 sorted cells with 10%, 30% or 50% RNA. Naive CD8 T cells were sorted, and the gate applied was CD8+CD4-CCR7+CD45RA+. Study-level points and caveats: Whereas clones above 20 RNA copies held under 1% of naive-cell molecules, they held over 98% of effector molecules.

CDR3 length: 16 residues. CDR1 and CDR2 (germline): MGHRA, YSYEKL. Listed TCR primers and previously described methods were used for bulk TCR libraries. TCRdb re-analysed the PCR reads in MiXCR, keeping a single row per CDR3 protein. The sample records about 70,000 distinct CDR3 sequences, roughly 18% being singletons. As concerns this clonotype: The antigen remains undetermined. One end of the junction is discordant with germline, which a read error may explain.

The receptor was isolated from a human donor in good health. Some libraries in this study had Jurkat cell RNA spiked in. The sequencing sample was made of naive CD8+ T cells from blood, with Jurkat cell RNA spiked in. Noted subset: FACS-sorted CD8+CD4-CCR7+CD45RA+ naive T cells. The genes are TRBV4-1 and TRBJ1-2, with a weak D call TRBD1 (5 bases). This CDR3 is CASSPQGAAFFGGYAF. The CDR3, as DNA: TGCGCCAGCAGCCCGCAAGGGGCGGCATTTTTCGGTGGCTACGCCTTC.